These 28 T cell receptor beta chains were all obtained from the same sample, sequenced in a study of blood T cell repertoires in COVID-19. Sequencing was performed with immunoSEQ multiplex PCR; in TCRdb, only in-frame clones are kept and a portion is missing. The sample carries some 180,000 clones, about 83% recorded once. Sequencing used peripheral blood. The receptors were gathered from a woman older than 75 with COVID-19, enrolled during active disease.

The chain combines TRBV5-1 with TRBJ2-7, with D perhaps TRBD2 (5 bases). This CDR3 spans 16 amino acids. Per germline, CDR1 SGHRS and CDR2 YFSETQ. Trimming took off 0 bases at V and 7 bases at J, with 20 bases between the two ends. CDR3 region: CASSLVDGIRVGEQYF. The CDR3 bases are TGCGCCAGCAGCTTGGTCGACGGGATTAGGGTGGGGGAGCAGTACTTC.

The rearrangement uses TRBV9 and TRBJ2-5, with 7 bases aligning to TRBD2. CDR3 length equals 15 residues. CDR1 and CDR2 (germline): SGDLS, YYNGEE. V gave up 4 bases and J gave up 5 bases; unmatched junction bases: 11. The CDR3 protein is CASSHFSRGEETQYF. CDR3 nucleotides: TGTGCCAGCAGCCACTTTTCCCGGGGGGAGGAGACCCAGTACTTC.

The chain carries TRBV27 and TRBJ2-6, with D possibly TRBD1 on 6 matching bases. The length of the CDR3 is 15 residues. The V and J ends lost 6 bases and 1 base respectively, with 10 bases between them. Looked up from germline, CDR1 is MNHEY and CDR2 is SMNVEV (reference sequence). DNA of the CDR3: TGTGCCAGCAGCCCACAGGGATCTGGGGCCAACGTCCTGACTTTC. Translated, it gives CASSPQGSGANVLTF.

V usage is TRBV28 and J usage is TRBJ2-7, with 9 bases lining up with TRBD2. Germline V gives CDR1 MDHEN, CDR2 SYDVKM. The ends lost 7 bases at V and 7 bases at J; junction bases unmatched: 14. The CDR3 totals 15 residues. The chain's CDR3 is CASIHRGSGSYEQYF. The CDR3 bases are TGTGCCAGCATCCATCGTGGTAGCGGGAGTTATGAGCAGTACTTC.

The chain combines TRBV5-1 with TRBJ2-1, with 12 bases lining up with TRBD2. This CDR3 is 15 amino acids long. CDR1 is SGHRS, CDR2 YFSETQ, per germline. Trimming took 3 bases from V and 5 from J; bases not matched to a gene: 3. Here the CDR3 reads CASSWASGGDNEQFF. The CDR3, as DNA: TGCGCCAGCAGCTGGGCTAGCGGGGGGGACAATGAGCAGTTCTTC. Full variable domain (remainder filled in from reference TRBV5-1 and TRBJ2-1): KAGVTQTPRYLIKTRGQQVTLSCSPISGHRSVSWYQQTPGQGLQFLFEYFSETQRNKGNFPGRFSGRQFSNSRSEMNVSTLELGDSALYLCASSWASGGDNEQFFGPGTRLTVL.

The chain combines TRBV28 with TRBJ2-2; TRBD1 is a possible D gene (5 bases). Germline loops: CDR1 MDHEN, CDR2 SYDVKM. The CDR3 is 17 amino acids. Trimming stripped 1 base from V and 5 bases from J, with 17 bases between. CDR3 in DNA: TGTGCCAGCAGTTTATTGGGCAGGGTTGCCAATACCGGGGAGCTGTTTTTT. This gives the protein CASSLLGRVANTGELFF.

The chain employs TRBV3-1 (or the pseudogene TRBV3-2) and TRBJ1-5, with TRBD1 matching 10 bases. This CDR3 spans 16 amino acids. V shed 3 bases and J 4 bases; nucleotides not matched to a gene: 6. Germline CDR1 LGHDT, CDR2 YNNKEL (reference sequence). The CDR3 loop reads CASSQTGTGDNQPQHF. CDR3 sequence (DNA): TGTGCCAGCAGCCAGACCGGGACAGGGGATAATCAGCCCCAGCATTTT.

This clone was observed a handful of times. The J gene is TRBJ2-7, the V gene TRBV11-1; TRBD2 is a possible D gene (5 bases). The CDR3 runs to 15 residues. The V gene's germline CDR1 is SGHAT and CDR2 FQDESV (reference sequence). V gave up 5 bases and J gave up 7 bases, with 21 bases separating them. Here the CDR3 DNA reads TGTGCCAGCAGCCCATCCCGGGGTTTGATGCGTGAGCAGTACTTC. Amino acid sequence: CASSPSRGLMREQYF. Drawing the rest from reference TRBV11-1 and TRBJ2-7, the complete variable domain is EAEVAQSPRYKITEKSQAVAFWCDPISGHATLYWYRQILGQGPELLVQFQDESVVDDSQLPKDRFSAERLKGVDSTLKIQPAELGDSAMYLCASSPSRGLMREQYFGPGTRLTVT.

This clone was detected once. J is TRBJ1-2 and V is TRBV9; TRBD1 agrees at 8 bases. This CDR3 spans 15 amino acids. With 4 bases clipped from V and 3 bases from J, the junction kept 8 bases outside the gene matches. Germline values: CDR1 SGDLS, CDR2 YYNGEE. The CDR3 DNA follows: TGTGCCAGCAGCTCCCATGCAGGGGGCCACTATGGCTACACCTTC. This sequence encodes CASSSHAGGHYGYTF. The full variable domain, in which reference TRBV9 and TRBJ1-2 provide the parts outside the CDR3, is DSGVTQTPKHLITATGQRVTLRCSPRSGDLSVYWYQQSLDQGLQFLIQYYNGEERAKGNILERFSAQQFPDLHSELNLSSLELGDSALYFCASSSHAGGHYGYTFGSGTRLTVV.

The V gene is TRBV5-4, the J gene TRBJ1-1, with D possibly being TRBD1 (5 bases). The V end was cut by 5 bases, the J end by 0 bases, with 11 bases between. The CDR3 spans 14 residues. Germline-derived CDR1 and CDR2 are SGHNT and YYREEE (reference sequence). The chain's CDR3 is CASSSQGLNTEAFF. The DNA for the CDR3 is TGTGCCAGCAGTTCGCAGGGCTTGAACACTGAAGCTTTCTTT.

The V and J genes are TRBV3-1 (or the pseudogene TRBV3-2) and TRBJ1-5; no clear D. Germline V lookup: CDR1 LGHDT, CDR2 YNNKEL (reference sequence). This CDR3 is 14 amino acids long. The V gene lost 0 bases and the J gene lost 2 bases, with 5 bases spanning the gap. The CDR3 spells CASSQERGNQPQHF. In DNA, the CDR3 is TGTGCCAGCAGCCAAGAGAGGGGCAATCAGCCCCAGCATTTT.

The V and J genes are TRBV19 and TRBJ1-2, with 10 bases that match TRBD1. The CDR3 totals 14 residues. Trimming took 2 bases from V and 7 from J; bases not matched to a gene: 4. Germline lookup yields CDR1 LNHDA and CDR2 SQIVND (reference sequence). The CDR3 reads CASSITGQGFGYTF. In DNA, the CDR3 is TGTGCCAGTAGTATAACGGGACAGGGGTTTGGCTACACCTTC.

The gene calls are TRBV5-1 and TRBJ2-7; weak D call: TRBD1 (6 bases). V was pared by 4 bases and J by 1 base, with 15 bases between. From germline, CDR1 is SGHRS and CDR2 YFSETQ. This CDR3 is 15 amino acids long. CDR3 DNA sequence: TGCGCCAGCAGCAGGACCGGGGACATATCCTACGAGCAGTACTTC. Encoded protein: CASSRTGDISYEQYF.

This sequence joins TRBV19 and TRBJ2-5; 7 nucleotides agree with TRBD2. CDR3 length: 16 amino acids. The germline V gene encodes CDR1 LNHDA and CDR2 SQIVND (reference sequence). With V trimmed by 1 base and J by 4 bases, 9 bases remained unmatched. CDR3 region: CASSIVNAGDGETQYF. The CDR3 DNA sequence: TGTGCCAGTAGTATAGTCAATGCGGGGGACGGAGAGACCCAGTACTTC.

CDR3 DNA sequence: TGTGCCAGCAGCTTAGGCGGGCTAGCTGGAAACACCATATATTTT. Its protein is CASSLGGLAGNTIYF. The genes are TRBV11-2 and TRBJ1-3; D ambiguous. CDR1 is SGHAT and CDR2 is FQNNGV in the germline V gene. V lost 1 base and J lost 2, with 9 bases in between. This CDR3 is built from 15 residues.

This clone has only one observation. The V gene is TRBV23-1, the J gene TRBJ2-2; TRBD1 aligns across 7 bases. TRBV23-1 is known as an ORF, though its function is uncertain. V shed 0 bases and J 6 bases; nucleotides not matched to a gene: 16. The CDR3 length is 19 residues. CDR3 sequence (DNA): TGCGCCAGCAGTCAATCGAGTTGGGCACAGGGGCTCGGGGCCGGGGAGCTGTTTTTT. This codes for CASSQSSWAQGLGAGELFF.

The DNA of the CDR3 is TGTGCCAGCAGTTTCCGGGTCTTTAATCAGCCCCAGCATTTT. Its translation: CASSFRVFNQPQHF. The chain combines TRBV28 with TRBJ1-5; D ambiguous. The ends were cut back, 3 bases at V and 4 bases at J, with 10 bases in the middle. Germline V lookup: CDR1 MDHEN, CDR2 SYDVKM. The CDR3 consists of 14 residues.

The chain joins TRBV19 to TRBJ2-3; a possible D gene is TRBD2 (6 bases). CDR1 LNHDA and CDR2 SQIVND come from the germline V gene (reference sequence). Trimming took 10 bases from V and 2 from J, leaving 10 bases between them. The CDR3 loop spans 12 amino acids. The CDR3 region has the DNA TGTGCCACCCGCGGGGACACAGATACGCAGTATTTT. It is translated as CATRGDTDTQYF.

This clone came up once. J is TRBJ1-4 and V is TRBV19; tentative D call: TRBD1 (6 bases). The CDR3 contains 14 residues. Germline V CDR1 and CDR2: LNHDA, SQIVND (reference sequence). V was cut by 9 bases and J by 4 bases, with 15 bases left in between. The CDR3 DNA follows: TGTGCCAGCAGAACAGGGACGTATAATGAAAAACTGTTTTTT. This gives the protein CASRTGTYNEKLFF.

The CDR3: CASSPPDRRNEKLFF. The CDR3 DNA follows: TGTGCCAGCTCACCACCCGACAGGCGGAATGAAAAACTGTTTTTT. The J gene is TRBJ1-4, the V gene TRBV18; a possible D gene is TRBD1 (6 bases). Germline V lookup: CDR1 KGHSH, CDR2 LQKENI. The CDR3 totals 15 residues. V lost 0 bases and J 5 bases, leaving 10 bases between the germline ends.

In DNA form, the CDR3 reads TGTGCCAGCTCACCTCGGCCTGGGACAGGGAGGGAAGAGCAGTACTTC. Translated, it gives CASSPRPGTGREEQYF. This rearrangement joins TRBV18 to TRBJ2-7; the match to TRBD1 covers 9 bases. V was pared by 3 bases and J by 7 bases, with 13 bases of the junction left unmatched. The CDR3 is made up of 16 amino acids. Germline-derived CDR1 and CDR2 are KGHSH and LQKENI.

The chain links TRBV30 to TRBJ2-1; 8 bases are a match to TRBD2. V was pared by 2 bases and J by 4 bases, with 4 bases of the junction left unmatched. Per germline, CDR1 GTSNPN and CDR2 SVGIG (reference sequence). The CDR3 totals 14 residues. Here the CDR3 DNA reads TGTGCCTGGAGTATAAGCGGGGGATACAATGAGCAGTTCTTC. Its protein is CAWSISGGYNEQFF.

The chain links TRBV3-1 (or the pseudogene TRBV3-2) to TRBJ2-5; TRBD2 agrees at 7 bases. Germline V lookup: CDR1 LGHDT, CDR2 YNNKEL (reference sequence). The CDR3 is 14 amino acids. After removal of 7 bases from V and 5 bases from J, the junction contained 10 bases not matched to a gene. The CDR3 spells CASTKKGLPETQYF. As DNA, the CDR3 is TGTGCCAGCACCAAAAAGGGACTACCCGAGACCCAGTACTTC.

The CDR3 region has the DNA TGTGCCAGCAGCTTATGGGCTAGCGGGGACAATGAGCAGTTCTTC. It translates to CASSLWASGDNEQFF. The chain employs TRBV7-9 and TRBJ2-1; 9 positions match TRBD2. Per germline, CDR1 SEHNR and CDR2 FQNEAQ (reference sequence). With V trimmed by 2 bases and J by 5 bases, 4 bases remained unmatched. This CDR3 is 15 amino acids long. Combining the CDR3 with reference TRBV7-9 and TRBJ2-1 gives the whole variable domain DTGVSQNPRHKITKRGQNVTFRCDPISEHNRLYWYRQTLGQGPEFLTYFQNEAQLEKSRLLSDRFSAERPKGSFSTLEIQRTEQGDSAMYLCASSLWASGDNEQFFGPGTRLTVL.

This chain connects TRBV29-1 to TRBJ2-1, with D uncertain. The germline CDR1 and CDR2 sequences are SQVTM and ANQGSEA. The CDR3 has 13 residues. Trimming removed 7 bases at V and 0 bases at J, with 10 bases between. The CDR3 DNA reads TGCAGCGGAACGGTTAGCTCCTACAATGAGCAGTTCTTC. This codes for CSGTVSSYNEQFF.

The chain is built from TRBV5-1 and TRBJ1-2; 9 bases are shared with TRBD1. The CDR3 spans 14 residues. V was pared by 7 bases and J by 7 bases, with 11 bases of the junction left unmatched. The germline V gene encodes CDR1 SGHRS and CDR2 YFSETQ. The CDR3 spells CASATDRGSTGYTF. CDR3 DNA sequence: TGCGCCAGCGCTACGGACAGGGGATCTACTGGCTACACCTTC. Using reference TRBV5-1 and TRBJ1-2 for the parts outside the CDR3, the full variable domain is KAGVTQTPRYLIKTRGQQVTLSCSPISGHRSVSWYQQTPGQGLQFLFEYFSETQRNKGNFPGRFSGRQFSNSRSEMNVSTLELGDSALYLCASATDRGSTGYTFGSGTRLTVV.

The CDR3 DNA reads TGTGCCAGCAGCTTACATCACAGGGGACAGCCCCAGCATTTT. Translating gives CASSLHHRGQPQHF. The chain joins TRBV7-2 to TRBJ1-5, with TRBD1 matching over 7 bases. This CDR3 spans 14 amino acids. The germline V gene has CDR1 SGHTA and CDR2 FQGNSA. The V and J ends lost 2 bases and 7 bases, in that order; junction bases with no gene match: 5.

The rearrangement uses TRBV4-3 and TRBJ1-2; maybe TRBD1 (5 bases). The V and J ends lost 5 bases and 0 bases respectively, with 10 bases between them. This CDR3 has 14 amino acids. Looked up from germline, CDR1 is LGHNA and CDR2 is YSLEER. The CDR3 is CASSREGPNYGYTF. The CDR3 nucleotides read TGCGCCAGCAGCAGGGAGGGACCTAACTATGGCTACACCTTC.